Listed below are T cell receptor beta chains from one sample, sequenced in a study of CD8 T cells in ankylosing spondylitis. TCRdb independently ran MiXCR on the 5' RACE reads; one entry per CDR3 protein. The table includes roughly 240,000 distinct CDR3 sequences, under 8.5% detected once. The sample comprised blood, either unsorted or a sorted T cell fraction (not recorded which). The receptor set was obtained from a female donor with ankylosing spondylitis or in good health (not recorded which). Both conserved end residues are part of each CDR3. Each record gives: D gene, CDR3 length, V gene, clone size, J gene, CDR3 DNA, CDR3 protein. A D gene is named only where the DNA matches it firmly. Clone size is given for some rows only: seen once, a few or many times, or a class if the clone is expanded.

TRBD1	18	TRBV11-1	.	TRBJ2-6	TGTGCCAGCAGCTTAGGGACAGGGGCGCTCTCTGGGGCCAACGTCCTGACTTTC	CASSLGTGALSGANVLTF
.	15	TRBV20-1	many	TRBJ1-2	TGCAGTGCTAGTGGGGACCGTTTTGGAGACTATGGCTACACCTTC	CSASGDRFGDYGYTF
.	14	TRBV5-1	many	TRBJ2-7	TGCGCCAGCAGATCTCCTTCCCCCCCTAACGAGCAGTACTTC	CASRSPSPPNEQYF
.	16	TRBV7-9	few	TRBJ2-1	TGTGCCAGCAGCTTAGCTCGGGGGACAATGGGAAATGAGCAGTTCTTC	CASSLARGTMGNEQFF
.	15	TRBV12-3/TRBV12-4	many	TRBJ2-7	TGTGCCAGCAGTTTAGGTGCCACCAGCTCCTACGAGCAGTACTTC	CASSLGATSSYEQYF
.	16	TRBV3-1	.	TRBJ1-5	TGTGCCAGCAGCCAAGGGACCGGGACCCTGGGGCAGCCCCAGCATTTT	CASSQGTGTLGQPQHF
TRBD2	15	TRBV3-1	.	TRBJ2-5	TGTGCCTGCACCATCCCTAGCGGGAGGGCAGAGACTCAGTACTTC	CACTIPSGRAETQYF
.	13	TRBV3-1	many	TRBJ1-2	TGTGCCAGCAGCCCGAGGGACGTCTATGGCTACACCTTC	CASSPRDVYGYTF
.	12	TRBV29-1	many	TRBJ2-2	TGCAGCGTTCGCCCGACCACCGGGGAGCTGTTTTTT	CSVRPTTGELFF
.	14	TRBV5-4	.	TRBJ1-3	TGTGCCAGCAGCTTGGGGATTTCTGGAAACACCATATATTTT	CASSLGISGNTIYF
.	13	TRBV29-1	many	TRBJ1-2	TGCAGCGTTCCTTTGGAAGGACGAAATGGCTACACCTTC	CSVPLEGRNGYTF
TRBD2	16	TRBV2	many	TRBJ2-1	TGTGCCAGCAGTGAAGATAGCGGGAGTTCCTACAATGAGCAGTTCTTC	CASSEDSGSSYNEQFF
TRBD2	16	TRBV7-2	many	TRBJ2-1	TGTGCCAGCAGTCATGCTCTAGCGGGAGTAAGGAATGAGCAGTTCTTC	CASSHALAGVRNEQFF
.	14	TRBV20-1	many	TRBJ2-3	TGCAGTGCTAGAATCGGATCTAGCACAGATACGCAGTATTTT	CSARIGSSTDTQYF
.	13	TRBV6-1	many	TRBJ2-1	TGTGCCAGCAGCCGCCCGCAGGGCCGGGAGCAGTTCTTC	CASSRPQGREQFF
TRBD1	16	TRBV30	many	TRBJ1-1	TGTGCCTGGAGTGAGATCAGGGGGAGGATGAACACTGAAGCTTTCTTT	CAWSEIRGRMNTEAFF
.	15	TRBV5-6	many	TRBJ2-5	TGTGCCAGCAGCCCCCGTAAACGTTACTCGGAGACCCAGTACTTC	CASSPRKRYSETQYF
.	13	TRBV7-6	many	TRBJ2-1	TGTGCCAGCAGCGCCAGCTCCTACAATGAGCAGTTCTTC	CASSASSYNEQFF
TRBD2	13	TRBV7-2	.	TRBJ2-1	TGTGCCAGCACCCCCAGCGGGAACAATGAGCAGTTCTTC	CASTPSGNNEQFF
TRBD2	14	TRBV5-1	many	TRBJ2-1	TGCGCCAGCAGCGTGGGAAGCGGGAGGGGTGAGCAGTTCTTC	CASSVGSGRGEQFF
TRBD1	13	TRBV7-9	.	TRBJ1-2	TGTGCCAGTGACCGGGACAGCCTTTATGGCTACACCTTC	CASDRDSLYGYTF
TRBD2	14	TRBV20-1	many	TRBJ2-5	TGCAGTGCTAGGCCTAGCGGGAGTAGAGAGACCCAGTACTTC	CSARPSGSRETQYF
TRBD1	13	TRBV24-1	many	TRBJ2-3	TGTGCCACCAGTGACAGGGGGCGGGATACGCAGTATTTT	CATSDRGRDTQYF
.	14	TRBV7-6	.	TRBJ2-1	TGTGCCAGCAGCTCCTCTAGCGTGTCGAATGAGCAGTTCTTC	CASSSSSVSNEQFF
.	14	TRBV27	many	TRBJ2-2	TGTGCCAGCAGTTTATCGTTGGGAACCGGGGAGCTGTTTTTT	CASSLSLGTGELFF
TRBD1	19	TRBV4-1	.	TRBJ1-4	TGCGCCAGCAGCTTCCGCCCGGGACAGGGGCACGCAACTAATGAAAAACTGTTTTTT	CASSFRPGQGHATNEKLFF
.	13	TRBV27	many	TRBJ2-7	TGTGCCAGCAGTTTATCGTCCGGCGCTGAGCAGTACTTC	CASSLSSGAEQYF
TRBD2	14	TRBV12-3/TRBV12-4	many	TRBJ2-7	TGTGCCAGCAGGCCGCGGGAGAGTGGCTACGAGCAGTACTTC	CASRPRESGYEQYF
TRBD2	17	TRBV6-2/TRBV6-3	many	TRBJ2-3	TGTGCCAGCACTCGCGCTCTAGCGGGAGTCCCCACAGATACGCAGTATTTT	CASTRALAGVPTDTQYF
.	13	TRBV12-3/TRBV12-4	many	TRBJ2-5	TGTGCCAGCAGGCCAAAGGGAACAGAGACCCAGTACTTC	CASRPKGTETQYF
.	14	TRBV24-1	many	TRBJ2-1	TGTGCCATCCCCAGGCAGAGCTCCTACAATGAGCAGTTCTTC	CAIPRQSSYNEQFF
.	16	TRBV28	many	TRBJ2-7	TGTGCCAGCAGTTTAGGAACTAACAGGGATAGTTACGAGCAGTACTTC	CASSLGTNRDSYEQYF
TRBD1	19	TRBV16	many	TRBJ1-2	TGTGCCAGCAGCCAATACCCAATTACCGGGACAGGGAGCATTGGAGGCTACACCTTC	CASSQYPITGTGSIGGYTF
.	16	TRBV25-1	.	TRBJ2-2	TGTGCCAGCAGTGAAACCCCCAGTATCGGAGAAGGGGAGCTGTTTTTT	CASSETPSIGEGELFF
.	16	TRBV7-2	many	TRBJ2-2	TGTGCCAGCAGCGGAGGGGGGACCATGAACACCGGGGAGCTGTTTTTT	CASSGGGTMNTGELFF
.	15	TRBV15	many	TRBJ2-7	TGTGCCACCAGCAGAGATCGCGCGAAGGCCTACGAGCAGTACTTC	CATSRDRAKAYEQYF
.	14	TRBV7-2	.	TRBJ2-1	TGTGCCAGCAGCGTTTCCGGGCCTCCCAATGAGCAGTTCTTC	CASSVSGPPNEQFF
.	11	TRBV7-2	many	TRBJ2-2	TGTGCCAGCAGCTTAGAGTGGGAGCTGTTTTTT	CASSLEWELFF
.	15	TRBV28	many	TRBJ1-5	TGTGCCAGCAGCTCCGGACATCGGAGCAATCAGCCCCAGCATTTT	CASSSGHRSNQPQHF
.	13	TRBV6-1	few	TRBJ1-6	TGTGCCAGCAGCCCTAGGCCTAGTTCACCCCTCCACTTT	CASSPRPSSPLHF
.	14	TRBV20-1	many	TRBJ2-7	TGCAGTGCTATTCAGGGCCCTTATTCCTACGAGCAGTACTTC	CSAIQGPYSYEQYF
TRBD2	15	TRBV28	many	TRBJ2-3	TGTGCCAGCAAAACGGGGGGGCTGAGCACAGATACGCAGTATTTT	CASKTGGLSTDTQYF
.	17	TRBV7-9	.	TRBJ2-6	TGTGCCAGCAGCTCCCTAATACAGGGCTTTGGGGCCAACGTCCTGACTTTC	CASSSLIQGFGANVLTF
.	19	TRBV4-1	few	TRBJ2-1	TGCGCCAGCAGCCAAGTTTCGGCCCTATTGCGAAGCCTTTACAATGAGCAGTTCTTC	CASSQVSALLRSLYNEQFF
.	16	TRBV4-2	many	TRBJ2-1	TGTGCCAGCAGCCAAGAAAACGCTCGGGGCGCCTTAGCGCGGTTCTTC	CASSQENARGALARFF
.	12	TRBV20-1	many	TRBJ2-3	TGCAGTGCTAGAGACGCCGGGTCCGCGCAGTATTTT	CSARDAGSAQYF
TRBD2	12	TRBV7-9	many	TRBJ2-1	TGTGCCAGCAGCAATCGGGGGGATGAGCAGTTCTTC	CASSNRGDEQFF
.	15	TRBV5-1	many	TRBJ2-1	TGCGCCAGCAGCTTGATTGGCGGAGGGCTCAATGAGCAGTTCTTC	CASSLIGGGLNEQFF
TRBD2	15	TRBV5-1	many	TRBJ2-1	TGCGCCAGCAGCTTGGGTAGCGGGAACTACAATGAGCAGTTCTTC	CASSLGSGNYNEQFF
.	15	TRBV5-1	many	TRBJ2-2	TGCGCCAGCAGCTTGCTGGGATCGGAGACCGGGGAGCTGTTTTTT	CASSLLGSETGELFF
.	15	TRBV7-6	many	TRBJ2-6	TGTGCCAGCAGCCCTAGGTACTCTGGGGCCAACGTCCTGACTTTC	CASSPRYSGANVLTF
.	13	TRBV4-3	many	TRBJ2-4	TGCGCCAGCAGCCAAGCCGGAGCAAACATTCAGTACTTC	CASSQAGANIQYF
TRBD2	16	TRBV28	many	TRBJ2-2	TGTGCCAGCAGGCCAGAGACTAGCGGTTACACCGGGGAGCTGTTTTTT	CASRPETSGYTGELFF
TRBD2	13	TRBV29-1	many	TRBJ2-2	TGCAGCGTTGTGGGACTACGCACCGGGGAGCTGTTTTTT	CSVVGLRTGELFF
.	14	TRBV7-2	few	TRBJ2-5	TGTGCCAGCATAGCCCCGGACAGCCAAGAGACCCAGTACTTC	CASIAPDSQETQYF